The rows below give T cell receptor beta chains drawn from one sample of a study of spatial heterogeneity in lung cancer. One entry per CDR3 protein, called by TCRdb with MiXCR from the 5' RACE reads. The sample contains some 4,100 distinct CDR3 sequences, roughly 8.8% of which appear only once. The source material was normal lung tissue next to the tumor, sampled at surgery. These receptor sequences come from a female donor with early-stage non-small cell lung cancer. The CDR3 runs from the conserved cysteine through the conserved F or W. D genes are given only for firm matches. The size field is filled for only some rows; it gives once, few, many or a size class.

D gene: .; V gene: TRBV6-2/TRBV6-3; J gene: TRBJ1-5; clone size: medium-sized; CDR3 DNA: TGTGCCAGCAGTTACCCGACCCGTCGGGCAGCTCAGCCCCAGCATTTT; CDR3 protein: CASSYPTRRAAQPQHF
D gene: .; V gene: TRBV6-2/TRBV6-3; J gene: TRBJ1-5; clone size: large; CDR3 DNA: TGTGCCAGCAGTTACGGGGGCTATCAGCCCCAGCATTTT; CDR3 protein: CASSYGGYQPQHF
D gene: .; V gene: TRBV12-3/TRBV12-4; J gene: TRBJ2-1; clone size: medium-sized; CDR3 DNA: TGTGCCAGCAGTCACGACACAGGGTTTTCCTACAATGAGCAGTTCTTC; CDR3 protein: CASSHDTGFSYNEQFF
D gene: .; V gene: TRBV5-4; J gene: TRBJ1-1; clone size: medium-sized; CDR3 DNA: TGTGCCAGCAGCATGACACCTGCGGGCACTGAAGCTTTCTTT; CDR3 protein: CASSMTPAGTEAFF
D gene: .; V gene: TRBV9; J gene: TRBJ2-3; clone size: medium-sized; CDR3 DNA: TGTGCCAGCAGCGCCCTCAGGGGAGATACGCAGTATTTT; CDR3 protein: CASSALRGDTQYF
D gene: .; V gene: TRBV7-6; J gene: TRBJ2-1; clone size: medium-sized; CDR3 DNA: TGTGCCAGCAGCTTAGCGGGAGGCACCGTAAACTTCGGTGAGCAGTTCTTC; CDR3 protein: CASSLAGGTVNFGEQFF
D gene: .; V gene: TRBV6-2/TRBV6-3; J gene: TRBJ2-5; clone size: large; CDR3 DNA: TGTGCCAGCAGGCAACTTCGATGGGAGACCCAGTACTTC; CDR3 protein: CASRQLRWETQYF
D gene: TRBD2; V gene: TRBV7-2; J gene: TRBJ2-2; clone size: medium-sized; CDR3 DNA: TGTGCCAGCAGCTTAGGAAGCGGGGGGCCCGGGGAGCTGTTTTTT; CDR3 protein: CASSLGSGGPGELFF
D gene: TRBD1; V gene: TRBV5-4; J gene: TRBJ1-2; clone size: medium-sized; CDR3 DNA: TGTGCCAGCAGCTGGGACAGGGGTACCGGTGGCTACACCTTC; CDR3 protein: CASSWDRGTGGYTF
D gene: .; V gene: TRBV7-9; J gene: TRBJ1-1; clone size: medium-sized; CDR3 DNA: TGTGCCAGCAGCTTAGCCCGATGGGACTCCGCGGCTTTCTTT; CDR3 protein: CASSLARWDSAAFF
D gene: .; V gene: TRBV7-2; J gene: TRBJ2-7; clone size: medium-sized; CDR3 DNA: TGTGCCAGCAGCTTATATCTGGGAAGCTACGAGCAGTACTTC; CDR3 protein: CASSLYLGSYEQYF
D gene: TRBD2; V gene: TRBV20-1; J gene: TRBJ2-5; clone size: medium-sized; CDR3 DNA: TGCAGTGCAAGGGGACTAGCGGGAGTAGGGGAGACCCAGTACTTC; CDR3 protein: CSARGLAGVGETQYF
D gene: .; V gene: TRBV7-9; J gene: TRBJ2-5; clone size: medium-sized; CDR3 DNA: TGTGCCAGCAGCTTATCTACGGGGATCGGAGAGACCCAGTACTTC; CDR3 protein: CASSLSTGIGETQYF
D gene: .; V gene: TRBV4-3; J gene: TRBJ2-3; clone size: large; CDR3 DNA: TGCGCCAGCAGCCAACCCTCGGCCACGGGTAGCGGACCTTCAGATACGCAGTATTTT; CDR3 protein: CASSQPSATGSGPSDTQYF
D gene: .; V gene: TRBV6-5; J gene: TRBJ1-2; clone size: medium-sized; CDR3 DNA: TGTGCCAGCAGTTACGGGTCAGAGAACTATGGCTACACCTTC; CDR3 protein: CASSYGSENYGYTF
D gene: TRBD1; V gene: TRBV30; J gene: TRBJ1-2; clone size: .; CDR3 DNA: TGTGCGGGCAAGGGGGCTGCTAACTATGGCTACACCTTC; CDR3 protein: CAGKGAANYGYTF
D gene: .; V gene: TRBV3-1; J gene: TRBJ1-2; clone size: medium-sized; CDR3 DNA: TGTGCCAGCAGCCAATTTTCGAAGGACTATGGCTACACCTTC; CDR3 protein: CASSQFSKDYGYTF
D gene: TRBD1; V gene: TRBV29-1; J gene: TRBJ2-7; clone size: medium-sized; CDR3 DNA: TGCAGCGTTCTCACCGGGACAGGGGGCCTCGAGCAGTACTTC; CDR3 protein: CSVLTGTGGLEQYF
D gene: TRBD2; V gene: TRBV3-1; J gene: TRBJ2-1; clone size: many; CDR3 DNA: TGTGCCAGCAGCCGGCAGACTAGCGGGATAGGCAGCCGGCAGTTCTTC; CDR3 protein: CASSRQTSGIGSRQFF
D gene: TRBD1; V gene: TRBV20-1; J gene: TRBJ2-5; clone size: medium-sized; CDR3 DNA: TGCAGCACTAGGACAGGGGGAATTTTAGAGACCCAGTACTTC; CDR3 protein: CSTRTGGILETQYF